This T cell receptor beta chain stems from a study of shared clonotypes between healthy human individuals. The wider study: Those who served as donors were a couple of women and a few men between the ages of 18 and 49. CD8 memory received one plate per donor, CD8 naive two, CD4 memory three and CD4 naive three. Findings of the study overall: A reduction in generation probabilities was seen for non-shared clonotypes relative to those shared by all four donors. With few donors, the genetic and exposure-history diversity represented was limited.

This clone was detected a few times. Its specificity is unknown. The germline V gene encodes CDR1 SEHNR and CDR2 FQNEAQ (reference sequence). V was cut by 6 bases and J by 0 bases, with 8 bases left in between. This CDR3 has 13 amino acids. TCRdb's copy holds only in-frame clones and misses some; the assay was immunoSEQ multiplex PCR. The table records some 2.3 million clones, more than 85% of them present only once. The material sequenced was naive CD4+ T cells from PBMCs. Noted subset: CD45RA+ positively selected. The rearrangement joins TRBV7-9 to TRBJ1-1; D remains unclear. This clonotype was obtained from a young man in good health. Some clones in this sample may be carry-over from other donors' samples. DNA of the CDR3: TGTGCCAGCAGTTTCAGCATGAACACTGAAGCTTTCTTT. Its protein is CASSFSMNTEAFF.